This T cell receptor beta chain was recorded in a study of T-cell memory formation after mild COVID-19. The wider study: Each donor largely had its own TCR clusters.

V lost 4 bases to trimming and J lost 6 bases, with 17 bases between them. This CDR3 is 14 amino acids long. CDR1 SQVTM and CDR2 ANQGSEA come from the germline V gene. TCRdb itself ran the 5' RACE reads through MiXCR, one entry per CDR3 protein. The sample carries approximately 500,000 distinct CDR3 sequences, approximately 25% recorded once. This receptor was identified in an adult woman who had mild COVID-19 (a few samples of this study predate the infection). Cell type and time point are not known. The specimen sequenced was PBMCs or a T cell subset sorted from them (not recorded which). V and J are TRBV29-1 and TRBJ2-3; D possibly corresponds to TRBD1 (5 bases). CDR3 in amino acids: CSVGPGSQGDTQYF. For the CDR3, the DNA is TGCAGCGTTGGCCCAGGGTCTCAGGGTGATACGCAGTATTTT.